The source of this TCR beta chain is a study of T cell responses to AZD1222 COVID-19 vaccine (dated by TCRdb to the early 2020s). Concerning the study at large: A total of 230 to 250 trial participants underwent TCR sequencing, of whom around 200 received two doses of AZD1222 and roughly 25 received two doses of the MenACWY control vaccine. Trial participants were enrolled into age subgroups of 18-55, 56-69 and 70-plus years, which contained roughly 140, 27 and 60 TCR-sequenced participants, respectively.

The time point label of this sample denotes: about 28 days (+/-7) after the second vaccine dose. AZD1222 recipients given second doses at about 4 weeks or at about 12 weeks were pooled, since spike-specific TCR depth and breadth were not found to differ between the two schedules. Samples from vaccinated people were obtained from the UK trials COV001 and COV002, which included a single-blind randomized controlled phase 2/3 trial of AZD1222 (ChAdOx1 nCoV-19) in healthy adults. For TCRbeta chain sequencing, PBMC samples from trial participants were taken at day 0 and at day 28 after the second dose. CDR1 and CDR2 are drawn from the germline V gene: SGHTA, FQGNSA. The germline ends are 6 bases apart after V is trimmed by 3 bases and J by 1 base. Measured from the cysteine to the phenylalanine, the CDR3 is 13 residues long. Only CDR3 DNA remains: 39 bases, in frame from the first base. General conclusions and limits of the study: The 56-69-year group was small, and its depth increase did not reach significance, likely because of low power. Conclusions about previously exposed vaccinees are limited because only a handful of AZD1222 recipients were SARS-CoV-2 seropositive at baseline. CD4 TCRs associated with the vaccine covered the entire spike protein, and the dominant responses were in regions 160-218 and 743-854. Participants were mostly white British, with more females than males. The authors suggested clonal diversity may have been underestimated. A significant rise in spike-specific TCR breadth and depth was observed after two AZD1222 doses relative to day 0 and relative to MenACWY recipients. Epitopes outside the regions mutated in the B.1.351 and B.1.1.7 variants were reportedly recognized by nearly half of the unique spike-specific TCRs. Because no day 14 peak-response samples were available, the repertoires could be characterized only after the peak T cell response.

The CDR3 regions of human TCRbeta chains were subjected to immunosequencing. The published analysis was carried out like this. Repertoire TCRs were checked for matches against a reference library of SARS-CoV-2-specific TCRs that had been generated using the MIRA antigen-specificity platform. Breadth meant the fraction of unique TCRs that were SARS-CoV-2-associated, whereas depth meant the fraction of total T cells that were SARS-CoV-2-associated. Using the MIRA data, every spike-specific TCR was mapped to the spike region that the TCR reacted to and assigned to either a CD4 or a CD8 class. Log10-transformed breadth and depth values were compared by one-way ANOVA with Sidak's multiple comparisons tests. Held by TCRdb, this immuneACCESS table contains in-frame sequences only and omits some clones. Under half of the omission traces to an unresolved V gene where checked; the cause of the rest is unknown. V and J calls and clone size are copied from that table; D and trimming were computed from the DNA. The sample has about 72,000 clones on record, about 89% of them singletons. Under 30% of the sample is in the top ten clones.

With respect to this clone: It lacks a known antigen. No base-level quality is on record; no much larger clone is a single base apart.

The source of this sequence is an adult who received the AZD1222 COVID-19 vaccine. The chain links TRBV7-2 with TRBJ1-1, with the D gene too uncertain to name. The sequenced sample was peripheral blood, obtained 28 days after the second AZD1222 dose. The CDR3 protein is CASSFSSNTEAFF. The nucleotide sequence reads TGTGCCAGCAGCTTCAGTTCGAACACTGAAGCTTTCTTT.